The 32 T cell receptor beta chains given below trace back to one sample, sequenced in a study of CD8 T cells in Susac syndrome. Reverse transcription used roughly 0.5 to 1 ug RNA and random hexamers. One entry per CDR3 protein results from TCRdb running MiXCR on the immunoSEQ multiplex PCR reads. This table has 150,000 or so distinct CDR3 sequences, less than 97% appearing once. The sequenced sample was CD8+ T cells from PBMCs. The receptors were sampled from a human donor with multiple sclerosis.

The V gene is TRBV20-1, the J gene TRBJ1-2; a weak D match, TRBD1 (6 bases). The ends were cut back, 5 bases at V and 0 bases at J, with 10 bases in the middle. The CDR3 totals 13 residues. Germline V gene data show CDR1 as DFQATT and CDR2 as SNEGSKA (reference sequence). DNA of the CDR3: TGCAGTGCTGTGGACAGCTCTAACTATGGCTACACCTTC. Its translation is CSAVDSSNYGYTF.

The chain uses TRBV29-1 and TRBJ2-1; the D call may be TRBD1 or TRBD2 (5 bases each). The CDR3 length is 14 residues. Trimming took off 3 bases at V and 7 bases at J, with 16 bases between the two ends. Per germline, CDR1 SQVTM and CDR2 ANQGSEA. The CDR3 sequence is CSVEWTRRRNEQFF. The CDR3 DNA reads TGCAGCGTTGAGTGGACAAGGAGGAGGAATGAGCAGTTCTTC.

The table lists this clonotype with a count of one. The chain couples TRBV6-2 or TRBV6-3 to TRBJ2-7; D possibly corresponds to TRBD2 (6 bases). The CDR3 length is 11 residues. Germline CDR1 reads MNHEY; CDR2 reads SVGEGT. Deletions cut 11 bases from V and 0 bases from J, with 8 bases between. The CDR3: CAAGSSYEQYF. As DNA, the CDR3 is TGTGCCGCCGGGAGCTCCTACGAGCAGTACTTC.

The chain joins TRBV20-1 to TRBJ1-2; D is undetermined. Trimming pared 1 base from V and 6 bases from J, leaving 6 bases between. CDR1 DFQATT and CDR2 SNEGSKA come from the germline V gene (reference sequence). CDR3 length equals 11 residues. DNA for the CDR3: TGCAGTGCTAGAGCGCAAGATGGCTACACCTTC. Amino acid sequence: CSARAQDGYTF.

CDR3 sequence: CASSPPLANYGYTF. The DNA of the CDR3 is TGTGCCAGCTCACCACCTTTAGCTAACTATGGCTACACCTTC. The rearrangement links TRBV18 to TRBJ1-2; D is ambiguous. Germline V lookup: CDR1 KGHSH, CDR2 LQKENI. The CDR3 spans 14 residues. The germline V and J ends were trimmed by 0 bases and 0 bases, with 5 bases remaining between them.

The chain couples TRBV7-9 to TRBJ2-1; 7 bases agree with TRBD1. Unmatched junction bases numbered 13, after V lost 3 bases and J lost 5 bases. The CDR3 has 17 residues. Germline V gives CDR1 SEHNR, CDR2 FQNEAQ (reference sequence). CDR3 bases: TGTGCCAGCAGCTTCCGGGACAGTCCTCAGGTGGACAATGAGCAGTTCTTC. Translation gives CASSFRDSPQVDNEQFF. Combining the CDR3 with reference TRBV7-9 and TRBJ2-1 gives the whole variable domain DTGVSQNPRHKITKRGQNVTFRCDPISEHNRLYWYRQTLGQGPEFLTYFQNEAQLEKSRLLSDRFSAERPKGSFSTLEIQRTEQGDSAMYLCASSFRDSPQVDNEQFFGPGTRLTVL.

CDR3 bases: TGTGCCACCAGCAGAGATCGGAATGAGCAGTTCTTC. Encoded protein: CATSRDRNEQFF. The rearrangement links TRBV15 to TRBJ2-1; D remains unclear. CDR1 LNHNV and CDR2 YYDKDF come from the germline V gene (reference sequence). With 0 bases removed from V and 7 bases from J, the gap between germline ends came to 4 bases. The CDR3 length is 12 residues.

The chain combines TRBV5-4 with TRBJ2-5; 9 positions match TRBD2. V lost 6 bases, J lost 0 bases, and 3 bases stayed unmatched. This CDR3 has 14 residues. Germline V gives CDR1 SGHNT, CDR2 YYREEE (reference sequence). This chain's CDR3 is CASTSGGYQETQYF. The CDR3 coding sequence is TGTGCCAGCACGAGCGGGGGGTACCAAGAGACCCAGTACTTC.

The chain couples TRBV7-9 to TRBJ2-7; D tentatively fits TRBD1 or TRBD2 (6 bases each). Germline CDR1 reads SEHNR; CDR2 reads FQNEAQ (reference sequence). This CDR3 contains 14 residues. V lost 4 bases, J lost 5 bases, and 15 bases lay in between. This chain's CDR3 is CASSSPIGGNEQYV. DNA for the CDR3: TGTGCCAGCAGCTCTCCTATAGGGGGGAACGAGCAGTACGTC.

The chain links TRBV3-1 to TRBJ1-2; D gene uncertain. Germline-derived CDR1 and CDR2 are LGHDT and YNNKEL (reference sequence). Trimming took off 0 bases at V and 4 bases at J, with 9 bases between the two ends. This CDR3 contains 14 residues. Written as DNA, the CDR3 is TGTGCCAGCAGCCAAGATAACTTTGCCTATGGCTACACCTTC. This codes for CASSQDNFAYGYTF. Variable domain in full (rest from reference TRBV3-1 and TRBJ1-2): DTAVSQTPKYLVTQMGNDKSIKCEQNLGHDTMYWYKQDSKKFLKIMFSYNNKELIINETVPNRFSPKSPDKAHLNLHINSLELGDSAVYFCASSQDNFAYGYTFGSGTRLTVV.

This chain uses TRBV29-1 with TRBJ2-2, with D tentatively TRBD1 (5 bases). V was clipped by 3 bases and J by 3 bases, with 8 bases between them. The CDR3 is 13 amino acids. CDR1 and CDR2 (germline): SQVTM, ANQGSEA. CDR3 sequence reads: CSVDSGYTGELFF. The CDR3 DNA sequence: TGCAGCGTTGATTCAGGGTACACCGGGGAGCTGTTTTTT.

The chain couples TRBV30 to TRBJ2-3; 8 nucleotides agree with TRBD1. Trimming cost V 0 bases and J 4 bases; bases outside gene matches: 3. The CDR3 runs to 14 residues. Germline V gives CDR1 GTSNPN, CDR2 SVGIG (reference sequence). CDR3 amino acids: CAWSVAGGPDTQYF. In nucleotides, the CDR3 is TGTGCCTGGAGTGTAGCAGGGGGCCCAGATACGCAGTATTTT.

The chain joins TRBV15 to TRBJ1-5; D is ambiguous. The germline gives CDR1 LNHNV, CDR2 YYDKDF (reference sequence). CDR3 length: 14 amino acids. The V end lost 1 base, the J end lost 4 bases, and 8 bases lay between the germline ends. DNA of the CDR3: TGTGCCACCAGCAGAGTCCGCCTTAATCAGCCCCAGCATTTT. Residues: CATSRVRLNQPQHF.

The chain couples TRBV6-5 to TRBJ2-2, with 13 bases identical to TRBD2. The CDR3 is 18 amino acids. J was trimmed by 1 base and V by 4 bases; bases with no gene match: 6. Germline V CDR1 and CDR2: MNHEY, SVGAGI. As DNA, the CDR3 is TGTGCCAGCAGTTGGACTAGCGGGGGCGGTTTGAACACCGGGGAGCTGTTTTTT. Protein sequence: CASSWTSGGGLNTGELFF.

V gene TRBV15 combines with J gene TRBJ1-6; TRBD1 is a possible D gene (6 bases). Trimming removed 5 bases at V and 5 bases at J, with 10 bases between. The CDR3 is made up of 14 amino acids. CDR1 and CDR2 from the germline V gene are LNHNV and YYDKDF (reference sequence). Written as DNA, the CDR3 is TGTGCCACCAGCCCTCGACAGGATAATTCACCCCTCCACTTT. Its protein is CATSPRQDNSPLHF.

The chain employs TRBV4-2 and TRBJ2-1; TRBD1 is a possible D gene (5 bases). V dropped 0 bases and J dropped 4 bases, with 13 bases sitting between them. The CDR3 is 16 amino acids. Germline values: CDR1 LGHNA, CDR2 YNFKEQ. The CDR3 DNA reads TGTGCCAGCAGCCAAGACGGAGAAGGGGCTTACAATGAGCAGTTCTTC. Translating gives CASSQDGEGAYNEQFF.

The J gene is TRBJ2-7, the V gene TRBV6-6; D gene uncertain. The CDR3 runs to 14 residues. Germline V gives CDR1 MNHNY, CDR2 SVGAGI (reference sequence). The V end lost 5 bases, the J end lost 3 bases, and 14 bases lay between the germline ends. CDR3 amino acids: CASSPTLHLYEQYV. For the CDR3, the DNA is TGTGCCAGCAGTCCGACCTTACACCTCTACGAGCAGTACGTC.

The CDR3 loop is CASRGLENGWETQYF. As DNA, the CDR3 is TGTGCCAGTAGGGGGCTCGAGAACGGGTGGGAGACCCAGTACTTC. The chain has TRBV25-1 and TRBJ2-5; 7 positions match TRBD1. Losses at the gene ends were 9 bases for V and 5 bases for J; bases not matched to a gene: 15. In germline, CDR1 is MGHDK, CDR2 SYGVNS. The length of the CDR3 is 15 residues.

V usage is TRBV4-1 and J usage is TRBJ1-1; the match to TRBD1 covers 8 bases. Trimming took 2 bases from V and 4 from J; bases not matched to a gene: 6. CDR1 and CDR2 (germline): MGHRA, YSYEKL. The CDR3 sequence is 15 residues long. The CDR3: CASSQTPTGVTEAFF. The CDR3 bases are TGCGCCAGCAGCCAAACTCCGACAGGGGTCACTGAAGCTTTCTTT.

The chain recombines TRBV7-9 with TRBJ2-5; D might be TRBD1 or TRBD2, each matching 6 bases. V lost 4 bases and J 1 base, leaving 16 bases between the germline ends. Germline values: CDR1 SEHNR, CDR2 FQNEAQ (reference sequence). CDR3 length: 16 amino acids. In nucleotides, the CDR3 is TGTGCCAGCAGCTCCGAGGGGGGCAGGGGCCAAGAGACCCAGTACTTC. Translation gives CASSSEGGRGQETQYF.

The rearrangement joins TRBV24-1 to TRBJ2-3; D is possibly TRBD1 or TRBD2 (5 bases each). This CDR3 comprises 14 residues. Between the trimmed V and J ends, which lost 7 bases and 6 bases, there was a span of 16 bases. Germline CDR1 reads KGHDR; CDR2 reads SFDVKD. CDR3 loop: CATRAGPWEDTQYF. The CDR3 nucleotides are TGTGCCACCAGGGCAGGGCCATGGGAGGATACGCAGTATTTT.

J is TRBJ1-5 and V is TRBV20-1; D gene uncertain. The CDR3 is made up of 15 amino acids. CDR1 DFQATT and CDR2 SNEGSKA come from the germline V gene (reference sequence). The germline V and J ends were trimmed by 0 bases and 2 bases, with 11 bases remaining between them. Here the CDR3 DNA reads TGCAGTGCTAGAGATCGATCGCGGGGCAATCAGCCCCAGCATTTT. This gives the protein CSARDRSRGNQPQHF.

The rearrangement links TRBV12-3 or TRBV12-4 to TRBJ2-6; the match to TRBD1 covers 7 bases. The CDR3 spans 18 residues. Germline trimming cut 2 bases from V and 3 bases from J; bases unmatched to any gene: 10. The CDR3 sequence is CASSLRPGGEGGANVLTF. For the CDR3, the DNA is TGTGCCAGCAGTTTACGGCCAGGGGGAGAGGGTGGGGCCAACGTCCTGACTTTC.

The CDR3 nucleotides read TGTGCCAGCAGCGACCCAGGGGGGGGCCGGGGTCATGAGCAGTTCTTC. Protein: CASSDPGGGRGHEQFF. The chain combines TRBV9 with TRBJ2-1, with D perhaps matching TRBD1 or TRBD2 (7 bases each). The germline V gene encodes CDR1 SGDLS and CDR2 YYNGEE. The CDR3 runs 16 residues. Trimming took 3 bases from V and 8 from J, leaving 21 bases between them.

The V call is TRBV15, the J call TRBJ2-2; weak D call: TRBD2 (6 bases). The germline gives CDR1 LNHNV, CDR2 YYDKDF (reference sequence). The CDR3 covers 14 residues. Between the trimmed V and J ends, which lost 5 bases and 0 bases, there was a span of 7 bases. CDR3 nucleotide sequence: TGTGCCACCAGCCTAGCGTCGAACACCGGGGAGCTGTTTTTT. Encoded protein: CATSLASNTGELFF.

CDR3 nucleotide sequence: TGCAGTGCTAGGATGGACAGGCTAACGGGAGAGCAGTACTTC. Translated, it gives CSARMDRLTGEQYF. The gene calls are TRBV20-1 and TRBJ2-7; 7 positions agree with TRBD1. The CDR3 consists of 14 residues. J lost 7 bases, V lost 3 bases, and 12 bases had no gene match. CDR1 and CDR2 (germline): DFQATT, SNEGSKA (reference sequence).

V gene TRBV20-1 combines with J gene TRBJ2-5; perhaps D is TRBD1 or TRBD2 (5 bases each). Trimming pared 5 bases from V and 5 bases from J, leaving 18 bases between. Germline V CDR1 and CDR2: DFQATT, SNEGSKA (reference sequence). The CDR3 runs to 14 residues. The CDR3 spells CSALRVGDGETQYF. In nucleotides, the CDR3 is TGCAGTGCTCTCCGAGTGGGGGATGGGGAGACCCAGTACTTC.

The chain is built from TRBV20-1 and TRBJ2-1, with TRBD2 identical over 12 bases. The CDR3 is 15 amino acids. Germline V gives CDR1 DFQATT, CDR2 SNEGSKA (reference sequence). V was pared by 5 bases and J by 4 bases, with 6 bases of the junction left unmatched. The CDR3 DNA is TGCAGTGCTCCTGGACTAGCGGGGAGATACAATGAGCAGTTCTTC. Translating gives CSAPGLAGRYNEQFF.

The V gene is TRBV29-1, the J gene TRBJ1-1, with D perhaps matching TRBD1 (6 bases). This CDR3 is 11 amino acids long. Germline CDR1 SQVTM, CDR2 ANQGSEA. Trimming took off 6 bases at V and 11 bases at J, with 16 bases between the two ends. CDR3 coding DNA: TGCAGCGTGCCTAGGGGGGAGAAGGCTTTCTTT. It translates to CSVPRGEKAFF.

The J gene is TRBJ2-1, the V gene TRBV4-1; a weak D match, TRBD1 (6 bases). The germline V and J ends were trimmed by 1 base and 4 bases, with 14 bases remaining between them. Looked up from germline, CDR1 is MGHRA and CDR2 is YSYEKL. CDR3 length equals 16 residues. CDR3 sequence (DNA): TGCGCCAGCAGCCAAGTGGGCCCTACAGGGTACAATGAGCAGTTCTTC. This sequence encodes CASSQVGPTGYNEQFF.

The chain uses TRBV30 and TRBJ2-5; D could derive from TRBD1 or TRBD2 (6 bases each). Per the germline V gene, CDR1 is GTSNPN and CDR2 is SVGIG (reference sequence). Trimming removed 7 bases at V and 4 bases at J, with 13 bases between. The CDR3 covers 12 residues. The CDR3 loop reads CAFRGPLETQYF. The CDR3 region has the DNA TGTGCCTTCCGGGGGCCCCTAGAGACCCAGTACTTC.

The rearrangement links TRBV6-6 to TRBJ1-1; no definite D call. CDR1 and CDR2 (germline): MNHNY, SVGAGI (reference sequence). The V gene lost 5 bases and the J gene lost 0 bases, with 13 bases spanning the gap. This CDR3 has 15 amino acids. As DNA, the CDR3 is TGTGCCAGCAGTAAAACGACAAGCCTGAACACTGAAGCTTTCTTT. It translates to CASSKTTSLNTEAFF.